This T cell receptor beta chain was identified during a study of human T cells and chemical hapten exposure. As for the study in general: Patch tests of 0.01% DPC on the upper back were read at 6 days. Findings and caveats of the study: TCRs at a frequency above 1 in 1000 stayed unchanged with DPC sensitization.

Germline V CDR1 and CDR2: SGHTA, FQGNSA. V was pared by 1 base and J by 4 bases, with 6 bases of the junction left unmatched. The CDR3 has 17 residues. The table lists this clonotype with many counts. Antigen: not known. TCRdb passed the RACE reads through MiXCR, listing each CDR3 protein once. The sample lists 65,000 to 95,000 distinct CDR3 sequences, about 6.6% occurring once. Time point in this sample: patch test 2, 6 weeks after DPC sensitization. This sample's treatment: therapeutic diphenylcyclopropenone sensitization with weekly scalp DPC. From whole blood left unfractionated, total RNA was extracted.

The receptor's source is a woman aged 25 to 39 with alopecia areata. Some clones in this sample may be carry-over from other donors' samples. The rearrangement uses TRBV7-2 and TRBJ1-5; TRBD1 matches 11 bases. Source: whole blood, taken in connection with sensitization to the hapten diphenylcyclopropenone (DPC). The DNA for the CDR3 is TGTGCCAGCAGCTTAGGAAGCGGGACAGGGGGTAATCAGCCCCAGCATTTT. Translating gives CASSLGSGTGGNQPQHF.